This TCR beta chain was retrieved from a study of sequential checkpoint blockade in melanoma. Here immunoSEQ multiplex PCR was the method, and the copy in TCRdb shows in-frame clones only, minus some. Of approximately 37,000 clones listed, about 83% were seen once; the top ten hold 5.5% to 7%. The V and J ends lost 6 bases and 3 bases, in that order; junction bases with no gene match: 7. CDR3 size: 14 residues. Germline CDR1 is SGHVS and CDR2 is FNYEAQ. The treatment here: randomized to nivolumab then ipilimumab (arm A) or the reverse (arm B). Patients had received no earlier DNA-damaging chemotherapy.

The starting material was CD8+ T cells sorted from blood (inferred from file names), obtained from a patient given nivolumab and ipilimumab in sequence. The source of this sequence is a human donor with melanoma. The genes are TRBV7-6 and TRBJ2-5; 7 positions agree with TRBD1. The CDR3 DNA sequence: TGTGCCAGCAGGTCCGCCGACAGGGAAGAGACCCAGTACTTC. The encoded protein is CASRSADREETQYF.